This TCR beta chain was identified in a study of T cells in Graves' hyperthyroidism and ophthalmopathy. Germline CDR1 is DFQATT and CDR2 is SNEGSKA (reference sequence). Trimming removed 5 bases at V and 11 bases at J, with 12 bases between. The CDR3 is 11 amino acids. This clonotype occurred a few times. Its antigen is undetermined. Those with hyperthyroidism were 18 to 65 years old, newly diagnosed, and ill for under 2 months. RNA transcripts served as the template for amplifying TCR beta CDR3 regions. HTBI primers were employed in a first-round RT-PCR of the TCR CDR3. TCRdb itself ran the multiplex PCR reads through MiXCR, one entry per CDR3 protein. The repertoire includes hundreds of thousands of distinct CDR3 sequences, about 43% of them detected once, and approximately 8.2% sits in the top ten. Overall study findings and caveats: Among thyroid clonotypes expanded above 0.001, most also appeared in blood.

Sequences were obtained from peripheral blood or thyroid tissue (not recorded which). J is TRBJ1-4 and V is TRBV20-1; D unresolved. This sequence was found in a woman aged 18-29 years with Graves' hyperthyroidism. Here the CDR3 DNA reads TGCAGTGCTTCCCCCAGCGGGAAACTGTTTTTT. Translation gives CSASPSGKLFF.